The clone carrying this T cell receptor (beta chain) was detected ten times or more. What it recognizes is unknown. The data derive from a study of CD8 T cells in ankylosing spondylitis. Study-wide points: There was a TCR beta motif, made of several highly homologous variants, that appeared characteristic of ankylosing spondylitis blood. In ankylosing spondylitis patients, matched synovial fluid reportedly showed significant enrichment of disease-linked clones.

TCR beta libraries were made by quantitative 5'-RACE with molecular barcodes. Using its own MiXCR run on the 5' RACE reads, TCRdb lists one record per CDR3 protein. The sample has 150,000 to 200,000 distinct CDR3 sequences; 18% are singletons. The receptor's source is a male donor under 30 with ankylosing spondylitis or in good health (not recorded which). The sample comprised blood, either unsorted or a sorted T cell fraction (not recorded which).

CDR3 sequence: CASSQGSGKAGANVLTF. In DNA, the CDR3 is TGCGCCAGCAGCCAAGGTAGCGGGAAGGCTGGGGCCAACGTCCTGACTTTC. J is TRBJ2-6 and V is TRBV4-1; 8 positions agree with TRBD2. The ends lost 1 base at V and 2 bases at J; junction bases unmatched: 4. The CDR3 consists of 17 residues. CDR1 and CDR2 from the germline V gene are MGHRA and YSYEKL.